These T cell receptor beta chains were read from a single sample in a study of T cell responses to AZD1222 COVID-19 vaccine. Generated by immunoSEQ multiplex PCR, the TCRdb table keeps only in-frame clones and is missing some. The repertoire holds approximately 68,000 clones, with approximately 90% as singletons. The starting material was peripheral blood, obtained 28 days after the second dose of the MenACWY control vaccine. The receptors were gathered from an adult who received the MenACWY meningococcal vaccine as a control. The CDR3 runs from the conserved cysteine through the conserved F or W. Fields, in order: CDR3 protein, CDR3 DNA, D gene, J gene, CDR3 length, clone size, V gene. D genes are given only for firm matches. The size field is filled for only some rows; it gives once, few, many or a size class.

CDR3aa: CASKWEVGDKGEQYF
CDR3nt: TGTGCCAGCAAGTGGGAGGTAGGGGACAAAGGCGAGCAGTACTTC
d_gene: .
j_gene: TRBJ2-7
len: 15
abundance: .
v_gene: TRBV2

CDR3aa: CASSLVDFQQYF
CDR3nt: TGTGCCAGCAGCTTGGTAGACTTCCAGCAGTACTTC
d_gene: .
j_gene: TRBJ2-7
len: 12
abundance: .
v_gene: TRBV5-6

CDR3aa: CASRDGSEQYF
CDR3nt: TGTGCCAGTAGAGACGGGTCCGAGCAGTACTTC
d_gene: .
j_gene: TRBJ2-7
len: 11
abundance: .
v_gene: TRBV19

CDR3aa: CASRGMGRRDTEAFF
CDR3nt: TGTGCCAGTAGGGGCATGGGACGTAGGGACACTGAAGCTTTCTTT
d_gene: .
j_gene: TRBJ1-1
len: 15
abundance: .
v_gene: TRBV19

CDR3aa: CASSSSNTGELFF
CDR3nt: TGTGCCAGCAGCTCATCCAACACCGGGGAGCTGTTTTTT
d_gene: .
j_gene: TRBJ2-2
len: 13
abundance: .
v_gene: TRBV7-8

CDR3aa: CASSFSPDSNQPQHF
CDR3nt: TGTGCCAGCAGCTTTTCTCCGGATAGCAATCAGCCCCAGCATTTT
d_gene: .
j_gene: TRBJ1-5
len: 15
abundance: .
v_gene: TRBV5-4

CDR3aa: CGSGQGNQPQHF
CDR3nt: TGCGGGTCCGGGCAAGGCAATCAGCCCCAGCATTTT
d_gene: .
j_gene: TRBJ1-5
len: 12
abundance: .
v_gene: TRBV19

CDR3aa: CASSSMTGVNTEAFF
CDR3nt: TGTGCCAGCAGTTCCATGACAGGGGTGAACACTGAAGCTTTCTTT
d_gene: TRBD1
j_gene: TRBJ1-1
len: 15
abundance: .
v_gene: TRBV6-1

CDR3aa: CASSLGLAGGQETQYF
CDR3nt: TGTGCCAGCAGCCTTGGACTAGCGGGGGGGCAAGAGACCCAGTACTTC
d_gene: TRBD2
j_gene: TRBJ2-5
len: 16
abundance: .
v_gene: TRBV7-2

CDR3aa: CASTDTEGPQHF
CDR3nt: TGTGCCAGCACCGATACCGAAGGGCCCCAGCATTTT
d_gene: .
j_gene: TRBJ1-5
len: 12
abundance: once
v_gene: TRBV6-5

CDR3aa: CASLDNQNEKLFF
CDR3nt: TGCGCCAGTCTGGACAACCAAAATGAAAAACTGTTTTTT
d_gene: .
j_gene: TRBJ1-4
len: 13
abundance: .
v_gene: TRBV10-2

CDR3aa: CASSEELRAYEQYF
CDR3nt: TGTGCCAGCAGTGAGGAGCTACGGGCCTACGAGCAGTACTTC
d_gene: .
j_gene: TRBJ2-7
len: 14
abundance: .
v_gene: TRBV2

CDR3aa: CASSLAFRGRAFRTQYF
CDR3nt: TGTGCCAGCAGCTTAGCATTCAGAGGGAGGGCCTTCCGGACGCAGTATTTT
d_gene: TRBD2
j_gene: TRBJ2-3
len: 17
abundance: .
v_gene: TRBV7-8

CDR3aa: CASSRLAGGPSGANVLTF
CDR3nt: TGTGCCAGTAGTCGACTAGCGGGAGGGCCTTCTGGGGCCAACGTCCTGACTTTC
d_gene: TRBD2
j_gene: TRBJ2-6
len: 18
abundance: once
v_gene: TRBV19

CDR3aa: CASSLDGPHSGNTIYF
CDR3nt: TGCGCCAGCAGCTTGGATGGACCGCACTCTGGAAACACCATATATTTT
d_gene: .
j_gene: TRBJ1-3
len: 16
abundance: .
v_gene: TRBV5-1

CDR3aa: CASIGGGANYGYTF
CDR3nt: TGTGCCAGCATAGGAGGAGGGGCCAACTATGGCTACACCTTC
d_gene: .
j_gene: TRBJ1-2
len: 14
abundance: .
v_gene: TRBV6-5

CDR3aa: CASSLEWDTPAYEQYF
CDR3nt: TGCGCCAGCAGCTTGGAGTGGGACACGCCGGCCTACGAGCAGTACTTC
d_gene: .
j_gene: TRBJ2-7
len: 16
abundance: .
v_gene: TRBV5-1

CDR3aa: CASRHVETQYF
CDR3nt: TGTGCCAGCAGGCATGTGGAGACCCAGTACTTC
d_gene: .
j_gene: TRBJ2-5
len: 11
abundance: .
v_gene: TRBV6-5

CDR3aa: CASRQFKDEKLFF
CDR3nt: TGTGCCAGCCGACAGTTTAAAGATGAAAAACTGTTTTTT
d_gene: .
j_gene: TRBJ1-4
len: 13
abundance: .
v_gene: TRBV2

CDR3aa: CASSLRGWYGYTF
CDR3nt: TGTGCCAGCAGCTTACGCGGTTGGTATGGCTACACCTTC
d_gene: .
j_gene: TRBJ1-2
len: 13
abundance: .
v_gene: TRBV5-8

CDR3aa: CASSYRPAEAGNQPQHF
CDR3nt: TGTGCCAGCAGTTACCGCCCTGCCGAGGCGGGCAATCAGCCCCAGCATTTT
d_gene: .
j_gene: TRBJ1-5
len: 17
abundance: once
v_gene: TRBV6-2/TRBV6-3

CDR3aa: CASSTGTGEGSGANVLTF
CDR3nt: TGTGCCAGCAGCACGGGGACAGGGGAGGGGTCTGGGGCCAACGTCCTGACTTTC
d_gene: TRBD1
j_gene: TRBJ2-6
len: 18
abundance: .
v_gene: TRBV7-9

CDR3aa: CASSLASGSTETQYF
CDR3nt: TGCGCCAGCAGCCTAGCTAGCGGGAGTACAGAGACCCAGTACTTC
d_gene: TRBD2
j_gene: TRBJ2-5
len: 15
abundance: .
v_gene: TRBV5-1

CDR3aa: CASSQAGTLGELFF
CDR3nt: TGTGCCAGCAGCCAAGCCGGGACTCTCGGGGAGCTGTTTTTT
d_gene: .
j_gene: TRBJ2-2
len: 14
abundance: .
v_gene: TRBV3-1/TRBV3-2

CDR3aa: CASSSLGGAYETQYF
CDR3nt: TGTGCCAGCAGCTCGCTCGGGGGGGCCTACGAGACCCAGTACTTC
d_gene: TRBD2
j_gene: TRBJ2-5
len: 15
abundance: .
v_gene: TRBV7-7

CDR3aa: CASRNAFLGSTEAFF
CDR3nt: TGTGCCAGCAGGAACGCTTTCCTTGGGTCCACTGAAGCTTTCTTT
d_gene: .
j_gene: TRBJ1-1
len: 15
abundance: .
v_gene: TRBV3-1/TRBV3-2

CDR3aa: CASSFDIDTEAFF
CDR3nt: TGTGCCAGCAGCTTCGATATCGACACTGAAGCTTTCTTT
d_gene: .
j_gene: TRBJ1-1
len: 13
abundance: .
v_gene: TRBV7-2

CDR3aa: CASKVAGGYEQYF
CDR3nt: TGTGCCAGCAAGGTAGCGGGAGGCTACGAGCAGTACTTC
d_gene: TRBD2
j_gene: TRBJ2-7
len: 13
abundance: .
v_gene: TRBV2

CDR3aa: CASSLLAGGGETQYF
CDR3nt: TGTGCCAGCAGTCTACTAGCGGGAGGAGGGGAGACCCAGTACTTC
d_gene: TRBD2
j_gene: TRBJ2-5
len: 15
abundance: few
v_gene: TRBV2